This entry describes one T cell receptor beta chain. There is no known antigen for this receptor. Qualities for individual bases were not recorded, and no much larger clone is one base off. The data were obtained in a study of CD8 T cells in ankylosing spondylitis (dated by TCRdb to the late 2010s). Turning to the overall study: T cell receptor beta repertoires were profiled in healthy donors and ankylosing spondylitis patients so that disease-linked TCR variants could be found. Samples of peripheral blood were taken, and for ankylosing spondylitis patients, synovial fluid was collected as well. The full study cohort was made up of about 24 ankylosing spondylitis patients and 108 healthy donors.

From the germline V gene (reference sequence), CDR1 is SEHNR and CDR2 is FQNEAQ. The CDR3 goes from the cysteine to the phenylalanine over 15 residues. Solely the CDR3 DNA is kept, with 45 bases framed from the first base. Unmatched junction bases come to 10, with V trimmed by 3 bases and J by 9 bases. TCRdb lists the instrument as Illumina HiSeq 2500. Quantitative 5'-RACE with molecular barcodes was used to prepare TCR beta libraries. Turning to the authors' computational methods: To identify disease-linked TCR variants, a new computational method was used, one built on a probabilistic model of VDJ rearrangement. Starting from the raw public reads, TCRdb applied fastp trimming at Q25, assembled clones with MiXCR and retained in-frame beta chains. Merged by CDR3 protein, the rows form single entries marked with the most common genes and DNA. TCRdb's processing, not the authors' own work, is the source of the V and J calls. This sample gives about 220,000 distinct CDR3 sequences in total; about 7% of them show up just once. The ten largest clones take up 11% to 15% of the sample.

General study outcomes and caveats: The disease-linked clones showed a CD8+ phenotype and occurred at relatively low frequencies in peripheral blood. Blood from ankylosing spondylitis patients appeared to be characterized by a TCR beta motif made up of under 10 highly homologous amino acid variants. The disease-linked clones were reported as significantly enriched in matched synovial fluid samples from ankylosing spondylitis patients. Some TCR beta motif variants had previously been reported in synovial fluid and blood of reactive arthritis patients, which suggested common disease-initiation mechanisms.

This TCR was recovered from a male donor with ankylosing spondylitis. The V and J genes are TRBV7-9 and TRBJ2-1; TRBD2 lines up with 8 middle nucleotides. Sequenced input: blood, either unsorted or a sorted T cell fraction (not recorded which). The CDR3 region: CASSLGLVSPAEQFF. The nucleotides read TGTGCCAGCAGCTTGGGACTAGTTTCCCCCGCTGAGCAGTTCTTC.